These T cell receptor beta chains were read from a single sample in a study of blood T cell repertoires in COVID-19. Only in-frame clones appear in the TCRdb table, and some are missing; sequencing was by immunoSEQ multiplex PCR. The sample gives under 200,000 clones, more than 85% of which show up once; approximately 25% is in the top ten. Sequenced sample: PBMCs or T cells enriched from blood (not recorded which). The receptors stem from a woman aged 40 to 49 in a cohort exposed to, infected with or recovered from COVID-19 (not recorded which). CDR3s include the opening cysteine and the closing phenylalanine or tryptophan. A D gene is named only where the DNA matches it firmly. Clone sizes are given selectively: once, few, many, or a class where the clone is expanded.

D | J | size | V | DNA | CDR3
. | TRBJ2-3 | . | TRBV19 | TGTGCCAGTAGTATCCTAAGTCGGGGTGATACGCAGTATTTT | CASSILSRGDTQYF
TRBD2 | TRBJ2-1 | . | TRBV5-1 | TGCGCCAGCAGCACCGGGACTAGAGGCAATGAGCAGTTCTTC | CASSTGTRGNEQFF
. | TRBJ1-2 | . | TRBV7-9 | TGTGCCAGCAGCCAGGGGAGGGGTCGAGCTAACTATGGCTACACCTTC | CASSQGRGRANYGYTF
. | TRBJ1-1 | . | TRBV5-6 | TGTGCCAGCAGTATTGGAGACGGGGCTGAAGCTTTCTTT | CASSIGDGAEAFF
. | TRBJ2-7 | . | TRBV5-4 | TGTGCCAGCAGCTTCGGCGGGGACTACGAGCAGTACTTC | CASSFGGDYEQYF
TRBD1 | TRBJ1-6 | . | TRBV7-2 | TGTGCCAGCGGAAGACAGGGGGGAGACCCTCCCCACTTT | CASGRQGGDPPHF
TRBD1 | TRBJ1-1 | . | TRBV19 | TGTGCCAGTAGTTTCCACAGGGGGCGCGATGAAGCTTTCTTT | CASSFHRGRDEAFF
. | TRBJ1-3 | few | TRBV15 | TGTGCCACCAGCAGAGCCGACAGGCTGGGGGAAAACACCATATATTTT | CATSRADRLGENTIYF
. | TRBJ1-1 | once | TRBV6-2/TRBV6-3 | TGTGCCAGCAGTTACCCGAGTAACGCAGGGAACACTGAAGCTTTCTTT | CASSYPSNAGNTEAFF
. | TRBJ2-7 | . | TRBV7-2 | TGTGCCAGCCGCGGTAGCGGTGTCTACGAGCAGTACTTC | CASRGSGVYEQYF
TRBD2 | TRBJ2-7 | . | TRBV4-2 | TGTGCCAGCAGCCAACCCACTAGCGGGAGGGCCTACGAGCAGTACTTC | CASSQPTSGRAYEQYF
. | TRBJ2-5 | . | TRBV24-1 | TGTGCCACCAGTGATCCTCGAGGTGGCGAGACCCAGTACTTC | CATSDPRGGETQYF
. | TRBJ1-5 | . | TRBV27 | TGTGCCAGCAGTTACAGGGTTGATCAGCCCCAGCATTTT | CASSYRVDQPQHF
. | TRBJ1-1 | . | TRBV21-1 | TGTGCCAGCAGCAACCCCAGGAGCAAGGGGGACACTGAAGCTTTCTTT | CASSNPRSKGDTEAFF
TRBD1 | TRBJ2-5 | . | TRBV4-1 | TGCGCCAGCAGCCGACGGCCGGGACAGGGACAAGAGACCCAGTACTTC | CASSRRPGQGQETQYF